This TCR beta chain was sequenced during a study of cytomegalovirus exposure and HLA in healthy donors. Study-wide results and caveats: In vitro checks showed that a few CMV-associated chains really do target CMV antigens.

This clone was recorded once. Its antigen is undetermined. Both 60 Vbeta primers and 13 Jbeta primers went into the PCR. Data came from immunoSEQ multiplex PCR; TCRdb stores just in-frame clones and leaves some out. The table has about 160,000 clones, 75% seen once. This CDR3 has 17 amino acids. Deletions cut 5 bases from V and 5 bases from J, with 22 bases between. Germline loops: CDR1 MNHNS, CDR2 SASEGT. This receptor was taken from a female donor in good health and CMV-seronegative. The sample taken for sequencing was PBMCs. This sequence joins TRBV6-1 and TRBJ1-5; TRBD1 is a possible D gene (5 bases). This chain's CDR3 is CASSKGRGDSPYQPQHF. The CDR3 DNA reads TGTGCCAGCAGTAAAGGACGGGGGGACTCTCCATATCAGCCCCAGCATTTT.